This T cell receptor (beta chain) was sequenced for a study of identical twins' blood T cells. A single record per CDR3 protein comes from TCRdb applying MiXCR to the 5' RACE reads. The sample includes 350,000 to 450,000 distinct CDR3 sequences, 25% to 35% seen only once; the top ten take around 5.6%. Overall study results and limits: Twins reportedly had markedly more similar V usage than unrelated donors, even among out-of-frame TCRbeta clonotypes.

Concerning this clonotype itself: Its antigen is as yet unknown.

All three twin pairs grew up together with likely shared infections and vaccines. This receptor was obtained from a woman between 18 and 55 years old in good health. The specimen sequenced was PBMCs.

The CDR3 here is CASSAGTTKIAEQYF. DNA for the CDR3: TGTGCCAGCTCAGCTGGGACTACCAAAATTGCGGAGCAGTACTTC. This chain joins TRBV18 and TRBJ2-7, with TRBD2 matching over 7 bases. J lost 7 bases, V lost 5 bases, and 14 bases had no gene match. The CDR3 contains 15 residues. Per the germline V gene, CDR1 is KGHSH and CDR2 is LQKENI.